The 27 T cell receptor beta chains below were found in one sample sequenced in a study of cytomegalovirus exposure and HLA in healthy donors. It was with 60 Vbeta and 13 Jbeta primers that the PCR ran. Repertoires were generated with immunoSEQ multiplex PCR, while TCRdb's copy carries only in-frame clones and drops some. The sample has about 130,000 clones; roughly 80% are singletons. Sequencing was done on a sample of PBMCs. Receptor source: a man in his late teens or twenties in good health and CMV-seropositive.

The J gene is TRBJ1-1, the V gene TRBV10-2; the D gene is possibly TRBD1 (5 bases). Trimming removed 4 bases from V and 4 bases from J, with 7 bases in between. This CDR3 comprises 12 residues. Germline CDR1 reads WSHSY; CDR2 reads SAAADI. CDR3 protein: CASSVGGTEAFF. The CDR3 nucleotides read TGCGCCAGCAGTGTCGGGGGCACTGAAGCTTTCTTT.

This clone appeared a few times. The rearrangement links TRBV7-2 to TRBJ1-4, with TRBD1 as a possible D gene (5 bases). Germline values: CDR1 SGHTA, CDR2 FQGNSA. Between the trimmed V and J ends, which lost 7 bases and 7 bases, there was a span of 22 bases. The CDR3 consists of 16 residues. CDR3 nucleotides: TGTGCCAGCAACTCTGGTCAGCAGGGCTATAGTGAAAAACTGTTTTTT. The encoded protein is CASNSGQQGYSEKLFF.

The chain is built from TRBV27 and TRBJ1-2; 9 nucleotides align to TRBD1. The V gene end was trimmed by 5 bases and the J gene end by 0 bases; junction bases not matched to a gene: 13. This CDR3 has 18 amino acids. Germline V gene data show CDR1 as MNHEY and CDR2 as SMNVEV (reference sequence). CDR3 sequence (DNA): TGTGCCAGCAGTCCCTCGGAACAGGGGGCTGGAGCTAACTATGGCTACACCTTC. This sequence encodes CASSPSEQGAGANYGYTF.

The CDR3, as DNA: TGCGCCAGCAGCTTGGGGCCAGGGGTGGTTTCACCCCTCCACTTT. This encodes CASSLGPGVVSPLHF. The rearrangement uses TRBV5-1 and TRBJ1-6, with D possibly matching TRBD1 (6 bases). CDR3 size: 15 residues. Germline V lookup: CDR1 SGHRS, CDR2 YFSETQ. Trimming removed 0 bases at V and 9 bases at J, with 13 bases between. The full variable domain, in which reference TRBV5-1 and TRBJ1-6 provide the parts outside the CDR3, is KAGVTQTPRYLIKTRGQQVTLSCSPISGHRSVSWYQQTPGQGLQFLFEYFSETQRNKGNFPGRFSGRQFSNSRSEMNVSTLELGDSALYLCASSLGPGVVSPLHFGNGTRLTVT.

The chain is built from TRBV2 and TRBJ1-1, with a weak D call TRBD1 (5 bases). The V gene's germline CDR1 is SNHLY and CDR2 FYNNEI. Trimming took off 8 bases at V and 0 bases at J, with 13 bases between the two ends. The CDR3 is 14 amino acids. The CDR3 region has the DNA TGTGCCAGCTTCGGTCTGGGGCTGAACACTGAAGCTTTCTTT. The encoded protein is CASFGLGLNTEAFF.

This rearrangement joins TRBV6-6 to TRBJ1-2; a weak D match, TRBD1 (5 bases). V lost 7 bases and J 6 bases, leaving 18 bases between the germline ends. This CDR3 is built from 14 residues. From germline, CDR1 is MNHNY and CDR2 SVGAGI (reference sequence). CDR3 sequence reads: CASTPGGRAHGYTF. For the CDR3, the DNA is TGTGCCAGCACCCCTGGCGGCAGGGCCCATGGCTACACCTTC.

V gene TRBV2 combines with J gene TRBJ2-2, with TRBD2 matching 9 bases. The CDR3 has 16 amino acids. From germline, CDR1 is SNHLY and CDR2 FYNNEI. Losses at the gene ends were 3 bases for V and 6 bases for J; bases not matched to a gene: 8. This chain's CDR3 is CASSDHSGSPSGELFF. CDR3 in DNA: TGTGCCAGCAGTGACCATAGCGGGAGCCCTTCCGGGGAGCTGTTTTTT.

This clone has just one count. The chain joins TRBV5-4 to TRBJ2-1, with TRBD2 identical over 7 bases. In germline, CDR1 is SGHNT, CDR2 YYREEE (reference sequence). The CDR3 has 17 amino acids. V gave up 0 bases and J gave up 0 bases; unmatched junction bases: 6. Written as DNA, the CDR3 is TGTGCCAGCAGCTTGGCCCGGACTAGGAGCTCCTACAATGAGCAGTTCTTC. Translation gives CASSLARTRSSYNEQFF.

The V call is TRBV14, the J call TRBJ1-6; 7 bases map to TRBD1. CDR3 length: 14 amino acids. Germline V gene data show CDR1 as SGHDN and CDR2 as FVKESK. V was clipped by 3 bases and J by 9 bases; unmatched bases: 5. The CDR3: CASSHLHRGSPLHF. In DNA form, the CDR3 reads TGTGCCAGCAGCCATTTACACAGGGGTTCACCCCTCCACTTT. The full variable domain, completed using reference TRBV14 and TRBJ1-6, is EAGVTQFPSHSVIEKGQTVTLRCDPISGHDNLYWYRRVMGKEIKFLLHFVKESKQDESGMPNNRFLAERTGGTYSTLKVQPAELEDSGVYFCASSHLHRGSPLHFGNGTRLTVT.

The chain is built from TRBV2 and TRBJ1-2, with 8 nucleotides matching TRBD1. This CDR3 spans 18 amino acids. V dropped 5 bases and J dropped 8; count of bases not matched to a gene: 22. Germline V CDR1 and CDR2: SNHLY, FYNNEI. The DNA of the CDR3 is TGTGCCAGCAGTAAAAATTACCGGGACAGGACTCTCCCGTACGGCTACACCTTC. This gives the protein CASSKNYRDRTLPYGYTF.

The count of this clone is one. The chain is built from TRBV30 and TRBJ1-2, with TRBD1 as a possible D gene (5 bases). Germline V CDR1 and CDR2: GTSNPN, SVGIG (reference sequence). This CDR3 comprises 14 residues. V dropped 7 bases and J dropped 4 bases, with 19 bases sitting between them. The DNA for the CDR3 is TGTGCCTCCGAGCACGTGGGGCCATCCTATGGCTACACCTTC. Translating it yields CASEHVGPSYGYTF. The full variable domain, rest sourced from reference TRBV30 and TRBJ1-2, is SQTIHQWPATLVQPVGSPLSLECTVEGTSNPNLYWYRQAAGRGLQLLFYSVGIGQISSEVPQNLSASRPQDRQFILSSKKLLLSDSGFYLCASEHVGPSYGYTFGSGTRLTVV.

The chain carries TRBV14 and TRBJ1-2; TRBD1 aligns across 8 bases. This CDR3 spans 16 amino acids. Germline V gives CDR1 SGHDN, CDR2 FVKESK. V gave up 4 bases and J gave up 7 bases; unmatched junction bases: 14. In DNA, the CDR3 is TGTGCCAGCAGCCTGGGTCTCGGGCAGGGGGCTATTGGCTACACCTTC. It encodes CASSLGLGQGAIGYTF.

The chain has TRBV7-2 and TRBJ2-3; D gene ambiguous. Deletions cut 2 bases from V and 4 bases from J, with 19 bases between. Germline CDR1 is SGHTA and CDR2 is FQGNSA. The CDR3 is 17 residues long. The CDR3 spells CASSLPEKTRRADTQYF. The CDR3, as DNA: TGTGCCAGCAGCTTACCCGAAAAAACGCGGCGAGCAGATACGCAGTATTTT.

The rearrangement uses TRBV2 and TRBJ2-7, with D tentatively TRBD2 (5 bases). With 5 bases removed from V and 2 bases from J, the gap between germline ends came to 13 bases. Germline CDR1 is SNHLY and CDR2 is FYNNEI. The CDR3 loop spans 14 amino acids. This CDR3 reads CASSWAGSTYEQYF. CDR3 DNA: TGTGCCAGCAGTTGGGCGGGCTCTACCTACGAGCAGTACTTC.

This sequence joins TRBV5-4 and TRBJ2-3, with 7 bases that match TRBD2. CDR1 SGHNT and CDR2 YYREEE come from the germline V gene (reference sequence). V lost 2 bases and J lost 0; bases outside the gene matches: 6. CDR3 length: 16 residues. The CDR3 reads CASSLMTGGSTDTQYF. The CDR3 nucleotides read TGTGCCAGCAGCTTAATGACGGGGGGTAGCACAGATACGCAGTATTTT.

This chain connects TRBV7-6 to TRBJ2-7; 9 bases map to TRBD1. Unmatched junction bases numbered 10, after V lost 4 bases and J lost 6 bases. The CDR3 is 15 residues long. The V gene's germline CDR1 is SGHVS and CDR2 FNYEAQ. The CDR3 DNA follows: TGTGCCAGCAGCTCTCCACCGGGACAGGGATCCGAGCAGTACTTC. Its protein product is CASSSPPGQGSEQYF.

The V gene is TRBV10-3, the J gene TRBJ2-7; 11 nucleotides align to TRBD2. J lost 0 bases, V lost 5 bases, and 9 bases had no gene match. The CDR3 is made up of 17 amino acids. From germline, CDR1 is ENHRY and CDR2 SYGVKD. CDR3 bases: TGTGCCATCAGTAAACCGGGACTAGCGGACAGCTCCTACGAGCAGTACTTC. It yields the protein CAISKPGLADSSYEQYF.

The chain carries TRBV7-9 and TRBJ1-1; 7 bases match TRBD1. The length of the CDR3 is 17 residues. After removal of 6 bases from V and 0 bases from J, the junction contained 13 bases not matched to a gene. The germline V gene has CDR1 SEHNR and CDR2 FQNEAQ (reference sequence). The CDR3 DNA sequence: TGTGCCAGCAGTCCAGCCCCGACAGGGATGATGAACACTGAAGCTTTCTTT. The encoded protein is CASSPAPTGMMNTEAFF.

V usage is TRBV2 and J usage is TRBJ2-1; 12 nucleotides match TRBD2. The J segment lost 4 bases and the V segment lost 6 bases, leaving 4 bases of the junction unmatched. This CDR3 spans 15 amino acids. CDR1 and CDR2 from the germline V gene are SNHLY and FYNNEI. CDR3 loop: CASSTTSGRYNEQFF. The CDR3 DNA is TGTGCCAGCAGCACGACTAGCGGGAGATACAATGAGCAGTTCTTC.

CDR3 amino acids: CASSLGASGSTVVETQYF. The CDR3 nucleotides are TGTGCCAGCAGCTTGGGAGCTAGCGGGAGTACAGTTGTAGAGACCCAGTACTTC. The V gene is TRBV5-4, the J gene TRBJ2-5, with 10 bases lining up with TRBD2. Germline V gene data show CDR1 as SGHNT and CDR2 as YYREEE (reference sequence). After removal of 0 bases from V and 4 bases from J, the junction contained 12 bases not matched to a gene. The CDR3 is made up of 18 amino acids.

The chain employs TRBV4-2 and TRBJ2-2; 8 bases match TRBD1. The CDR3 is 16 residues long. The germline CDR1 and CDR2 sequences are LGHNA and YNFKEQ. V was pared by 4 bases and J by 6 bases, with 10 bases of the junction left unmatched. CDR3 amino acids: CASSRNDRGMAGELFF. Written as DNA, the CDR3 is TGTGCCAGCAGCCGAAACGACAGGGGAATGGCCGGGGAGCTGTTTTTT.

The chain is built from TRBV2 and TRBJ1-1; a weak D match, TRBD1 (5 bases). This CDR3 contains 16 residues. The germline gives CDR1 SNHLY, CDR2 FYNNEI. V lost 7 bases, J lost 0 bases, and 18 bases lay in between. DNA for the CDR3: TGTGCCAGCACGGGGGGGAACGTTTACCTGAACACTGAAGCTTTCTTT. It encodes CASTGGNVYLNTEAFF.

The V call is TRBV7-9, the J call TRBJ2-1; 8 bases fit TRBD1. The CDR3 is made up of 16 amino acids. Per the germline V gene, CDR1 is SEHNR and CDR2 is FQNEAQ (reference sequence). Trimming cost V 3 bases and J 4 bases; bases outside gene matches: 8. CDR3 in DNA: TGTGCCAGCAGCTTTCTTTCAGGACAGGGTTACAATGAGCAGTTCTTC. Residues: CASSFLSGQGYNEQFF.

CDR3 DNA sequence: TGTGCCTCCGGGACAGGGGGTTTGAACACTGAAGCTTTCTTT. This translates into CASGTGGLNTEAFF. The V and J genes are TRBV30 and TRBJ1-1, with 11 bases matching TRBD1. The CDR3 spans 14 residues. Trimming took 7 bases from V and 0 from J; bases not matched to a gene: 4. CDR1 is GTSNPN, CDR2 SVGIG, per germline (reference sequence). The full variable domain, its missing parts supplied by reference TRBV30 and TRBJ1-1, is SQTIHQWPATLVQPVGSPLSLECTVEGTSNPNLYWYRQAAGRGLQLLFYSVGIGQISSEVPQNLSASRPQDRQFILSSKKLLLSDSGFYLCASGTGGLNTEAFFGQGTRLTVV.

This chain joins TRBV4-2 and TRBJ1-1; 8 nucleotides align to TRBD1. CDR3 length: 16 residues. Per germline, CDR1 LGHNA and CDR2 YNFKEQ. V was pared by 0 bases and J by 1 base, with 4 bases of the junction left unmatched. In nucleotides, the CDR3 is TGTGCCAGCAGCCAAGATAGAGGGACAGGGAACACTGAAGCTTTCTTT. This encodes CASSQDRGTGNTEAFF.

This clone was seen only once. The rearrangement links TRBV27 to TRBJ1-4; TRBD1 matches at 7 bases. After removal of 3 bases from V and 9 bases from J, the junction contained 7 bases not matched to a gene. CDR1 and CDR2 (germline): MNHEY, SMNVEV (reference sequence). The CDR3 sequence is 14 residues long. CDR3 in amino acids: CASSFSGTEKKLFF. DNA of the CDR3: TGTGCCAGCAGTTTTTCGGGGACAGAGAAAAAACTGTTTTTT.

V and J are TRBV4-1 and TRBJ1-4; 9 nucleotides match TRBD1. Germline V gene lookup returns CDR1 MGHRA and CDR2 YSYEKL. The CDR3 is made up of 15 amino acids. With 3 bases clipped from V and 6 bases from J, the junction kept 5 bases outside the gene matches. CDR3: CASSQLQGAYEKLFF. Written as DNA, the CDR3 is TGCGCCAGCAGCCAGCTACAGGGGGCTTATGAAAAACTGTTTTTT.